The 9 T cell receptor beta chains presented below share a single source sample, sequenced in a study of blood T cell repertoires in COVID-19. Here immunoSEQ multiplex PCR was the method, and the copy in TCRdb shows in-frame clones only, minus some. The table has around 290,000 clones, more than 70% seen once; the top ten hold approximately 7.8%. The specimen sequenced was peripheral blood. The receptors here all came from a woman aged 45-59 years who had recovered from COVID-19.

The chain combines TRBV5-1 with TRBJ2-1, with a weak D call TRBD2 (6 bases). The CDR3 loop spans 12 amino acids. Germline lookup yields CDR1 SGHRS and CDR2 YFSETQ. Trimming took 4 bases from V and 15 from J, leaving 17 bases between them. This CDR3 reads CASSLRDAGRFF. Written as DNA, the CDR3 is TGCGCCAGCAGCCTGCGGGACGCCGGGCGGTTCTTC.

This rearrangement joins TRBV7-3 to TRBJ2-2, with D possibly being TRBD2 (5 bases). The CDR3 is 14 amino acids. Germline V gene sequence: CDR1 SGHTA, CDR2 FQGTGA. Trimming cost V 5 bases and J 4 bases, with 11 bases left between them. For the CDR3, the DNA is TGTGCCAGCAGCCCAAACCGGGGCACCGGGGAGCTGTTTTTT. This gives the protein CASSPNRGTGELFF. Variable domain in full (rest from reference TRBV7-3 and TRBJ2-2): GAGVSQTPSNKVTEKGKYVELRCDPISGHTALYWYRQSLGQGPEFLIYFQGTGAADDSGLPNDRFFAVRPEGSVSTLKIQRTERGDSAVYLCASSPNRGTGELFFGEGSRLTVL.

The chain has TRBV7-9 and TRBJ1-4; 9 bases are a match to TRBD1. The CDR3 contains 16 residues. With V trimmed by 4 bases and J by 8 bases, 11 bases remained unmatched. CDR1 SEHNR and CDR2 FQNEAQ come from the germline V gene (reference sequence). CDR3 sequence: CASSSSNRGLGEKLFF. DNA for the CDR3: TGTGCCAGCAGCTCATCTAACAGGGGGCTTGGCGAAAAACTGTTTTTT.

The table lists this clone with a count of one. The genes are TRBV6-5 and TRBJ2-7; 9 nucleotides align to TRBD1. The germline V gene has CDR1 MNHEY and CDR2 SVGAGI. Unmatched junction bases numbered 3, after V lost 7 bases and J lost 2 bases. This CDR3 spans 13 amino acids. CDR3 residues: CASKDRGTYEQYF. The DNA for the CDR3 is TGTGCCAGCAAGGACAGGGGTACCTACGAGCAGTACTTC.

This clone was picked up one time. This chain links TRBV28 with TRBJ2-7; 8 bases are a match to TRBD2. Unmatched junction bases numbered 14, after V lost 10 bases and J lost 6 bases. Germline values: CDR1 MDHEN, CDR2 SYDVKM. The CDR3 totals 14 residues. CDR3 DNA: TGTGCCACGTCCTTAGCGGGGCGGTCTGGCGAGCAGTACTTC. This encodes CATSLAGRSGEQYF.

The chain recombines TRBV7-8 with TRBJ2-1; 15 bases fit TRBD2. V dropped 4 bases and J dropped 4; count of bases not matched to a gene: 5. The CDR3 consists of 17 residues. In germline, CDR1 is SGHVS, CDR2 FQNEAQ. Here the CDR3 reads CASSYRTSGRGYNEQFF. The CDR3 DNA follows: TGTGCCAGCAGCTACCGGACTAGCGGGAGGGGGTACAATGAGCAGTTCTTC.

The chain has TRBV2 and TRBJ2-1, with D uncertain. There are 13 residues in the CDR3. The germline V gene has CDR1 SNHLY and CDR2 FYNNEI. The V end was cut by 8 bases, the J end by 0 bases, with 8 bases between. For the CDR3, the DNA is TGTGCCAGCTCCGAGAGCTCCTACAATGAGCAGTTCTTC. It is translated as CASSESSYNEQFF.

The V and J genes are TRBV18 and TRBJ2-7; D is unresolved. The V and J ends lost 3 bases and 4 bases respectively, with 4 bases between them. In germline, CDR1 is KGHSH, CDR2 LQKENI. The CDR3 spans 11 residues. CDR3: CASSPRYEQYF. CDR3 nucleotides: TGTGCCAGCTCACCTAGATACGAGCAGTACTTC.

This chain connects TRBV5-1 to TRBJ2-1, with 8 positions matching TRBD1. This CDR3 comprises 13 residues. V dropped 3 bases and J dropped 6; count of bases not matched to a gene: 2. Per germline, CDR1 SGHRS and CDR2 YFSETQ. CDR3 in amino acids: CASSYGQGNEQFF. CDR3 nucleotide sequence: TGCGCCAGCAGCTACGGACAGGGCAATGAGCAGTTCTTC.